Listed below are T cell receptor beta chains from one sample, sequenced in a study of cytomegalovirus exposure and HLA in healthy donors. Generated by immunoSEQ multiplex PCR, the TCRdb table keeps only in-frame clones and is missing some. The table includes around 150,000 clones, over 80% detected once. Sequencing was carried out using PBMCs. These TCRs come from a girl aged 5 to 17 in good health and CMV-seropositive. CDR3s include the opening cysteine and the closing phenylalanine or tryptophan. The D gene is left open where the match is weak. Not every row has a clone size; where given, it reads once, few, many or a size class.

abundance,j_gene,len,d_gene,v_gene,CDR3aa,CDR3nt
NA,TRBJ2-7,17,NA,TRBV28,CASSSQGGGTAPYEQYF,TGTGCCAGCAGTTCCCAGGGCGGCGGGACAGCCCCCTACGAGCAGTACTTC
NA,TRBJ2-7,16,TRBD2,TRBV11-1,CASSEGGGLAYYEQYF,TGTGCCAGCAGCGAGGGGGGTGGACTAGCCTACTACGAGCAGTACTTC
NA,TRBJ1-4,16,NA,TRBV11-2,CASSLNRRQPNEKLFF,TGTGCCAGCAGCTTGAACAGGAGACAGCCTAATGAAAAACTGTTTTTT
NA,TRBJ2-3,15,NA,TRBV9,CASSVAPSRTDTQYF,TGTGCCAGCAGCGTAGCCCCTAGTCGCACAGATACGCAGTATTTT
once,TRBJ2-4,17,NA,TRBV21-1,CASSKWPRGIAKNIQYF,TGTGCCAGCAGCAAATGGCCACGGGGGATAGCCAAAAACATTCAGTACTTC
NA,TRBJ1-1,15,NA,TRBV10-1,CASRRGVGRNTEAFF,TGCGCCAGCAGGCGGGGGGTCGGGCGAAACACTGAAGCTTTCTTT
NA,TRBJ2-1,14,NA,TRBV5-1,CASSLAQSYNEQFF,TGCGCCAGCAGCCTCGCCCAGTCCTACAATGAGCAGTTCTTC
NA,TRBJ2-7,15,TRBD2,TRBV6-1,CASRPGLAGGYEQYF,TGTGCCAGCAGGCCGGGACTAGCGGGAGGCTACGAGCAGTACTTC
once,TRBJ1-4,15,NA,TRBV5-1,CASSLEAWADEKLFF,TGCGCCAGCAGCTTGGAGGCCTGGGCCGATGAAAAACTGTTTTTT
once,TRBJ2-1,15,NA,TRBV28,CASSSPRKRGNEQFF,TGTGCCAGCAGTTCTCCTCGAAAGAGAGGGAATGAGCAGTTCTTC
NA,TRBJ2-3,17,NA,TRBV28,CASSLISGGPGTDTQYF,TGTGCCAGCAGTTTAATATCTGGGGGCCCGGGCACAGATACGCAGTATTTT
NA,TRBJ2-3,14,NA,TRBV5-4,CASSLTGFQDTQYF,TGTGCCAGCAGCTTGACAGGGTTTCAAGATACGCAGTATTTT
once,TRBJ2-1,14,NA,TRBV11-2,CASSLDRGWNEQFF,TGTGCCAGCAGCTTAGACAGGGGTTGGAATGAGCAGTTCTTC
NA,TRBJ1-2,14,NA,TRBV4-3,CASSQDFQKYGYTF,TGCGCCAGCAGCCAAGATTTCCAGAAGTATGGCTACACCTTC